A selection of T cell receptor beta chains follows, all from one sample in a study of CD8 T cells in Susac syndrome. One entry per CDR3 protein, called by TCRdb with MiXCR from the immunoSEQ multiplex PCR reads. The sample carries 350,000 to 550,000 distinct CDR3 sequences, 85% recorded once. Sample: CD8+ T cells from PBMCs. The receptors originated from a human donor with multiple sclerosis. Each CDR3 is given with its conserved first and last residue. The D gene is left open where the match is weak. For some rows the clone size is stated as once, few or many, or as a class when expanded; others skip it.

cdr3_length: 15; j_call: TRBJ2-5; d_call: TRBD1; v_call: TRBV6-1; clone_size: .; cdr3_aa: CASSRIPGQGETQYF; cdr3_nt: TGTGCCAGCAGCAGAATACCGGGACAGGGAGAGACCCAGTACTTC
cdr3_length: 17; j_call: TRBJ2-1; d_call: TRBD2; v_call: TRBV18; clone_size: .; cdr3_aa: CASSPSETGLAGHEQFF; cdr3_nt: TGTGCCAGCTCACCCTCTGAGACGGGACTAGCGGGACATGAGCAGTTCTTC
cdr3_length: 11; j_call: TRBJ1-1; d_call: .; v_call: TRBV29-1; clone_size: .; cdr3_aa: CSVDQGPEAFF; cdr3_nt: TGCAGCGTGGATCAGGGACCGGAAGCTTTCTTT
cdr3_length: 14; j_call: TRBJ2-1; d_call: .; v_call: TRBV27; clone_size: few; cdr3_aa: CASSLPGFYNEQFF; cdr3_nt: TGTGCCAGCAGTTTACCAGGGTTTTACAATGAGCAGTTCTTC
cdr3_length: 14; j_call: TRBJ1-3; d_call: .; v_call: TRBV20-1; clone_size: .; cdr3_aa: CSARTASDGDTIYF; cdr3_nt: TGCAGTGCTCGGACAGCCTCGGATGGAGACACCATATATTTT
cdr3_length: 13; j_call: TRBJ1-5; d_call: .; v_call: TRBV30; clone_size: once; cdr3_aa: CAWSVPGAQPQHF; cdr3_nt: TGTGCCTGGAGTGTACCAGGGGCTCAGCCCCAGCATTTT
cdr3_length: 13; j_call: TRBJ2-3; d_call: .; v_call: TRBV2; clone_size: .; cdr3_aa: CASSEDSSDTQYF; cdr3_nt: TGTGCCAGCAGTGAGGACTCTTCAGATACGCAGTATTTT
cdr3_length: 15; j_call: TRBJ2-1; d_call: .; v_call: TRBV29-1; clone_size: once; cdr3_aa: CSVEDLQFSYNEQFF; cdr3_nt: TGCAGCGTTGAAGATTTACAGTTCTCCTACAATGAGCAGTTCTTC
cdr3_length: 15; j_call: TRBJ1-5; d_call: .; v_call: TRBV4-1; clone_size: .; cdr3_aa: CASSQIIGDNQPQHF; cdr3_nt: TGCGCCAGCAGCCAAATCATAGGGGACAATCAGCCCCAGCATTTT
cdr3_length: 13; j_call: TRBJ2-7; d_call: .; v_call: TRBV30; clone_size: .; cdr3_aa: CAWTGGRATEQYF; cdr3_nt: TGTGCCTGGACCGGAGGTAGGGCGACCGAGCAGTACTTC
cdr3_length: 13; j_call: TRBJ1-2; d_call: .; v_call: TRBV5-4; clone_size: .; cdr3_aa: CASSLGPLIDYTF; cdr3_nt: TGTGCCAGCAGCTTGGGACCCCTGATAGACTACACCTTC
cdr3_length: 12; j_call: TRBJ2-1; d_call: .; v_call: TRBV5-1; clone_size: .; cdr3_aa: CASSEDSYEQFF; cdr3_nt: TGCGCCAGCAGCGAGGACAGCTATGAGCAGTTCTTC
cdr3_length: 13; j_call: TRBJ1-1; d_call: .; v_call: TRBV19; clone_size: .; cdr3_aa: CASSTHGVLEAFF; cdr3_nt: TGTGCCAGTAGCACCCACGGGGTTCTTGAAGCTTTCTTT
cdr3_length: 13; j_call: TRBJ1-2; d_call: .; v_call: TRBV29-1; clone_size: .; cdr3_aa: CSVGIGDGYGYTF; cdr3_nt: TGCAGCGTTGGAATTGGGGATGGCTATGGCTACACCTTC
cdr3_length: 18; j_call: TRBJ2-6; d_call: TRBD1; v_call: TRBV4-1; clone_size: .; cdr3_aa: CASSQVGTGDIGANVLTF; cdr3_nt: TGCGCCAGCAGCCAAGTTGGGACAGGGGATATTGGGGCCAACGTCCTGACTTTC
cdr3_length: 14; j_call: TRBJ1-6; d_call: TRBD1; v_call: TRBV2; clone_size: .; cdr3_aa: CASRITGGGSPLHF; cdr3_nt: TGTGCCAGCAGAATCACAGGGGGCGGTTCACCCCTCCACTTT
cdr3_length: 15; j_call: TRBJ1-4; d_call: TRBD1; v_call: TRBV29-1; clone_size: .; cdr3_aa: CSVTGGEATNEKLFF; cdr3_nt: TGCAGCGTTACAGGGGGCGAGGCAACTAATGAAAAACTGTTTTTT
cdr3_length: 17; j_call: TRBJ1-1; d_call: .; v_call: TRBV5-1; clone_size: .; cdr3_aa: CASSLAGHLGMNTEAFF; cdr3_nt: TGCGCCAGCAGCTTGGCGGGACACCTCGGCATGAACACTGAAGCTTTCTTT
cdr3_length: 16; j_call: TRBJ1-1; d_call: .; v_call: TRBV11-2; clone_size: .; cdr3_aa: CASSWDGSPLNTEAFF; cdr3_nt: TGTGCCAGCAGCTGGGACGGTAGTCCACTGAACACTGAAGCTTTCTTT
cdr3_length: 19; j_call: TRBJ2-3; d_call: TRBD2; v_call: TRBV11-2; clone_size: .; cdr3_aa: CASSSESGLAGGPKDTQYF; cdr3_nt: TGTGCCAGCAGCTCCGAGTCGGGACTAGCGGGAGGGCCGAAAGATACGCAGTATTTT
cdr3_length: 12; j_call: TRBJ2-7; d_call: .; v_call: TRBV30; clone_size: .; cdr3_aa: CAWQGSGYEQYF; cdr3_nt: TGTGCCTGGCAGGGTAGCGGCTACGAGCAGTACTTC
cdr3_length: 15; j_call: TRBJ1-1; d_call: .; v_call: TRBV27; clone_size: .; cdr3_aa: CASSSVNSPTTEAFF; cdr3_nt: TGTGCCAGCAGTTCCGTAAACAGCCCGACGACTGAAGCTTTCTTT
cdr3_length: 13; j_call: TRBJ2-7; d_call: .; v_call: TRBV4-1; clone_size: .; cdr3_aa: CASSLHGEYEQYF; cdr3_nt: TGCGCCAGCAGCCTACACGGGGAGTACGAGCAGTACTTC
cdr3_length: 16; j_call: TRBJ1-1; d_call: TRBD1; v_call: TRBV19; clone_size: .; cdr3_aa: CASSTGTGGVNTEAFF; cdr3_nt: TGTGCCAGTAGTACCGGGACAGGGGGAGTGAACACTGAAGCTTTCTTT
cdr3_length: 13; j_call: TRBJ2-7; d_call: .; v_call: TRBV27; clone_size: .; cdr3_aa: CASSFGAAYEQYF; cdr3_nt: TGTGCCAGCAGTTTTGGCGCCGCATACGAGCAGTACTTC
cdr3_length: 16; j_call: TRBJ2-1; d_call: TRBD1; v_call: TRBV7-9; clone_size: .; cdr3_aa: CASSPKTGGKYNEQFF; cdr3_nt: TGTGCCAGCAGCCCCAAGACAGGGGGGAAATACAATGAGCAGTTCTTC
cdr3_length: 13; j_call: TRBJ2-7; d_call: .; v_call: TRBV10-3; clone_size: few; cdr3_aa: CAISEPGSYEQYF; cdr3_nt: TGTGCCATCAGTGAGCCGGGCTCCTACGAGCAGTACTTC
cdr3_length: 16; j_call: TRBJ2-7; d_call: TRBD2; v_call: TRBV4-1; clone_size: .; cdr3_aa: CASSQSVAGGTYEQYF; cdr3_nt: TGCGCCAGCAGCCAATCTGTGGCGGGGGGTACCTACGAGCAGTACTTC
cdr3_length: 13; j_call: TRBJ1-2; d_call: .; v_call: TRBV4-1; clone_size: once; cdr3_aa: CASSPKENYGYTF; cdr3_nt: TGCGCCAGCAGCCCAAAGGAGAACTATGGCTACACCTTC
cdr3_length: 14; j_call: TRBJ1-5; d_call: .; v_call: TRBV9; clone_size: .; cdr3_aa: CASSEGSSNQPQHF; cdr3_nt: TGTGCCAGCAGCGAAGGGAGTAGCAATCAGCCCCAGCATTTT
cdr3_length: 15; j_call: TRBJ2-7; d_call: .; v_call: TRBV15; clone_size: .; cdr3_aa: CATSRDLGVSYEQYF; cdr3_nt: TGTGCCACCAGCAGAGATCTTGGGGTCTCCTACGAGCAGTACTTC
cdr3_length: 16; j_call: TRBJ2-1; d_call: .; v_call: TRBV6-5; clone_size: .; cdr3_aa: CASSYSSMRTDNEQFF; cdr3_nt: TGTGCCAGCAGTTACTCGAGTATGCGGACCGACAATGAGCAGTTCTTC
cdr3_length: 15; j_call: TRBJ1-1; d_call: .; v_call: TRBV19; clone_size: .; cdr3_aa: CASSIGAGVNIEAFF; cdr3_nt: TGTGCCAGTAGTATAGGTGCAGGAGTGAACATTGAAGCTTTCTTT
cdr3_length: 17; j_call: TRBJ1-3; d_call: TRBD1; v_call: TRBV28; clone_size: .; cdr3_aa: CASSFPQGRLSGNTIYF; cdr3_nt: TGTGCCAGCAGTTTCCCACAGGGGAGGTTATCTGGAAACACCATATATTTT
cdr3_length: 14; j_call: TRBJ1-2; d_call: TRBD1; v_call: TRBV19; clone_size: .; cdr3_aa: CASSGQGNPYGYTF; cdr3_nt: TGTGCCAGTAGCGGACAGGGGAATCCTTATGGCTACACCTTC
cdr3_length: 13; j_call: TRBJ1-2; d_call: .; v_call: TRBV20-1; clone_size: .; cdr3_aa: CSPQDTSNYGYTF; cdr3_nt: TGCAGTCCGCAGGATACCTCTAACTATGGCTACACCTTC
cdr3_length: 15; j_call: TRBJ2-1; d_call: .; v_call: TRBV7-2; clone_size: .; cdr3_aa: CASSLWGNSYNEQFF; cdr3_nt: TGTGCCAGCAGCTTATGGGGGAACTCCTACAATGAGCAGTTCTTC
cdr3_length: 15; j_call: TRBJ1-2; d_call: .; v_call: TRBV28; clone_size: .; cdr3_aa: CASSFIQEGNYGYTF; cdr3_nt: TGTGCCAGCAGTTTCATACAGGAGGGCAACTATGGCTACACCTTC
cdr3_length: 14; j_call: TRBJ1-1; d_call: .; v_call: TRBV7-9; clone_size: .; cdr3_aa: CASSKRDMNTEAFF; cdr3_nt: TGTGCCAGCAGCAAACGTGACATGAACACTGAAGCTTTCTTT
cdr3_length: 11; j_call: TRBJ2-7; d_call: .; v_call: TRBV30; clone_size: few; cdr3_aa: CAWRGLGEQYF; cdr3_nt: TGTGCCTGGAGGGGGCTGGGCGAGCAGTACTTC
cdr3_length: 13; j_call: TRBJ1-2; d_call: .; v_call: TRBV6-1; clone_size: .; cdr3_aa: CASSRVQAEGYTF; cdr3_nt: TGTGCCAGCTCTCGGGTACAGGCAGAGGGCTACACCTTC
cdr3_length: 13; j_call: TRBJ2-3; d_call: .; v_call: TRBV4-1; clone_size: .; cdr3_aa: CASSRIETDTQYF; cdr3_nt: TGCGCCAGCAGCCGAATAGAGACTGATACGCAGTATTTT
cdr3_length: 15; j_call: TRBJ2-1; d_call: TRBD2; v_call: TRBV27; clone_size: few; cdr3_aa: CASSRGLAGYNEQFF; cdr3_nt: TGTGCCAGCAGCCGCGGACTAGCGGGCTACAATGAGCAGTTCTTC
cdr3_length: 15; j_call: TRBJ2-2; d_call: TRBD1; v_call: TRBV6-5; clone_size: .; cdr3_aa: CASSYSTGYTGELFF; cdr3_nt: TGTGCCAGCAGTTACTCGACAGGGTACACCGGGGAGCTGTTTTTT
cdr3_length: 15; j_call: TRBJ2-1; d_call: TRBD1; v_call: TRBV7-8; clone_size: .; cdr3_aa: CASSFDGTGYNEQFF; cdr3_nt: TGTGCCAGCAGCTTTGACGGGACAGGGTACAATGAGCAGTTCTTC
cdr3_length: 19; j_call: TRBJ2-2; d_call: TRBD2; v_call: TRBV19; clone_size: .; cdr3_aa: CASSIVPFLADSNTGELFF; cdr3_nt: TGTGCCAGTAGTATAGTCCCGTTTCTAGCGGACTCGAACACCGGGGAGCTGTTTTTT
cdr3_length: 14; j_call: TRBJ2-1; d_call: TRBD2; v_call: TRBV20-1; clone_size: .; cdr3_aa: CSAPGGHYYNEQFF; cdr3_nt: TGCAGTGCCCCGGGAGGACACTACTACAATGAGCAGTTCTTC
cdr3_length: 14; j_call: TRBJ2-7; d_call: TRBD2; v_call: TRBV7-9; clone_size: .; cdr3_aa: CASSFAETLAEQYF; cdr3_nt: TGTGCCAGCAGCTTCGCAGAAACACTAGCGGAGCAGTACTTC
cdr3_length: 15; j_call: TRBJ1-2; d_call: .; v_call: TRBV6-1; clone_size: few; cdr3_aa: CASTTRGPPNYGYTF; cdr3_nt: TGTGCCAGCACCACGCGGGGACCTCCCAACTATGGCTACACCTTC
cdr3_length: 14; j_call: TRBJ2-2; d_call: TRBD1; v_call: TRBV5-4; clone_size: .; cdr3_aa: CASSFSQGAGELSF; cdr3_nt: TGTGCCAGCAGCTTTTCACAGGGGGCCGGGGAGCTGTCTTTT
cdr3_length: 16; j_call: TRBJ1-1; d_call: TRBD1; v_call: TRBV5-1; clone_size: .; cdr3_aa: CASSRVGQGALTEAFF; cdr3_nt: TGCGCCAGCAGCCGGGTGGGACAGGGGGCATTGACTGAAGCTTTCTTT
cdr3_length: 14; j_call: TRBJ1-2; d_call: TRBD1; v_call: TRBV7-9; clone_size: .; cdr3_aa: CASSLVEGAMGYTF; cdr3_nt: TGTGCCAGCAGCTTAGTGGAGGGGGCGATGGGCTACACCTTC
cdr3_length: 13; j_call: TRBJ1-2; d_call: TRBD1; v_call: TRBV27; clone_size: .; cdr3_aa: CASSLTGGHGYTF; cdr3_nt: TGTGCCAGCAGTTTGACAGGGGGCCATGGCTACACCTTC
cdr3_length: 14; j_call: TRBJ1-1; d_call: .; v_call: TRBV6-5; clone_size: .; cdr3_aa: CASSYSTMNTEAFF; cdr3_nt: TGTGCCAGCAGTTACTCAACGATGAACACTGAAGCTTTCTTT
cdr3_length: 15; j_call: TRBJ1-4; d_call: .; v_call: TRBV4-1; clone_size: .; cdr3_aa: CASSQGGSGREKLFF; cdr3_nt: TGCGCCAGCAGCCAAGGAGGGTCAGGCAGGGAAAAACTGTTTTTT